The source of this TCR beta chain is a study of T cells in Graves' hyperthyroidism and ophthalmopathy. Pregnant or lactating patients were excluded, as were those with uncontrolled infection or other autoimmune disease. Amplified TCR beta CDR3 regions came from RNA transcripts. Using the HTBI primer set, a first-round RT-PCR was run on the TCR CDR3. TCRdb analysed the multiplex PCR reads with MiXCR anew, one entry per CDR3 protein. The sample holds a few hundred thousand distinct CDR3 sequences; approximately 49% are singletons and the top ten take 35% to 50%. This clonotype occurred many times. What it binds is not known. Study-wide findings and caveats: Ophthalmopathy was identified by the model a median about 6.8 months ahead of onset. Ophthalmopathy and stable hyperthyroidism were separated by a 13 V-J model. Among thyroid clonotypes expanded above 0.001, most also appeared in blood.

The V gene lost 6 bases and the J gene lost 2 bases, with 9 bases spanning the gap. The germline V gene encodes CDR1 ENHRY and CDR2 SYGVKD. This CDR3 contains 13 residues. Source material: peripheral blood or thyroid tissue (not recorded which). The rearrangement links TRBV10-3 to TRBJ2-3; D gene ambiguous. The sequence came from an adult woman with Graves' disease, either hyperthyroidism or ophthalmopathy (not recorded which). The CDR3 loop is CAIRDGDTDTQYF. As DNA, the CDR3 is TGTGCCATCAGGGACGGAGACACAGATACGCAGTATTTT.